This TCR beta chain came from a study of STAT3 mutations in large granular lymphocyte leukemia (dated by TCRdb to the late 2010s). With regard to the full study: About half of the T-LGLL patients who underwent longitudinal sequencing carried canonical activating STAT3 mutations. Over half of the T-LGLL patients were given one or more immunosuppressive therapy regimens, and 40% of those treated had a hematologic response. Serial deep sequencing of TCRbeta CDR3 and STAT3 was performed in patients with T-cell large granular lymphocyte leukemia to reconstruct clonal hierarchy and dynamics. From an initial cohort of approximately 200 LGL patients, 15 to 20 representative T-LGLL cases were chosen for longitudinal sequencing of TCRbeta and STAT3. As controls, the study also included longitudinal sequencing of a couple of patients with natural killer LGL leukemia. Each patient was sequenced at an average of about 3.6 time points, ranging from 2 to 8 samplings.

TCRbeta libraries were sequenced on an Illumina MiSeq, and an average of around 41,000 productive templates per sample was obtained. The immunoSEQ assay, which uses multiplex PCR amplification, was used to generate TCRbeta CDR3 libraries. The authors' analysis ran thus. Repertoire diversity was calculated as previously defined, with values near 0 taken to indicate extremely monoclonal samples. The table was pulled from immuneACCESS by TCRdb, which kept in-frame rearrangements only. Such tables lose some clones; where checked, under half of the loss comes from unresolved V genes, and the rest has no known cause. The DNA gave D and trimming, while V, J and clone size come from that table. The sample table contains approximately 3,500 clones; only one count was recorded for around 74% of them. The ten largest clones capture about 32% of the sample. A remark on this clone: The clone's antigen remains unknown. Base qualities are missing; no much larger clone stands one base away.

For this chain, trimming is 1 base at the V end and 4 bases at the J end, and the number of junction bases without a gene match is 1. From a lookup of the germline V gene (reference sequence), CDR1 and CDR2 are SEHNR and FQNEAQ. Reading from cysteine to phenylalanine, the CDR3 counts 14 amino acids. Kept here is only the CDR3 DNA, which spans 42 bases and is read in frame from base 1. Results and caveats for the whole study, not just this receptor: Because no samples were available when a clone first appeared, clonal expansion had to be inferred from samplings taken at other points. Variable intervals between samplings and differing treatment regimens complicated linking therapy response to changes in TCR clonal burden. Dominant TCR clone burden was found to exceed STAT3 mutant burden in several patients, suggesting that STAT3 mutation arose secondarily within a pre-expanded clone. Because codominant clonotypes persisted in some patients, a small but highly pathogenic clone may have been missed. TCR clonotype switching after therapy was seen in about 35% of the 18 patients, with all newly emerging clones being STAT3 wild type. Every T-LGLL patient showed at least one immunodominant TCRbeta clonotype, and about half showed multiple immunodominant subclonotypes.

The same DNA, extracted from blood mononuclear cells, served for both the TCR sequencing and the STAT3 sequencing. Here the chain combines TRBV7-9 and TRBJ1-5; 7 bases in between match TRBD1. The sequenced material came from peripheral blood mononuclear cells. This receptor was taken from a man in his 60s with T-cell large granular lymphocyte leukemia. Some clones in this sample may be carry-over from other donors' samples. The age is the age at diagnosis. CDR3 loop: CASSLGTGNQPQHF. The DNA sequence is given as TGTGCCAGCAGCTTAGGGACAGGTAATCAGCCCCAGCATTTT.